The sequence of this TCR beta chain was determined in a study of identical twins. The germline gives CDR1 SGHDT, CDR2 YYEEEE. The trim removed 0 bases at V and 8 bases at J, leaving 8 bases unmatched. CDR3 length: 16 residues. TCRdb re-analysed the 5' RACE reads in MiXCR, keeping a single row per CDR3 protein. The data contain hundreds of thousands of distinct CDR3 sequences, approximately 18% of them seen just once; the ten biggest clones take up roughly 14%. This clonotype has a count of ten or more. These same data were also listed under a study on T cells expressing NK-cell markers. In that study: It was from sorted CD3+CD56+NKG2C+, CD3+CD56+NKG2C- and CD3+CD56-NKG2C+ T cells that TCR beta repertoires came.

The sequenced material came from PBMCs. The chain employs TRBV5-6 and TRBJ2-3; TRBD2 agrees at 11 bases. This receptor was taken from a woman aged 18-35 years in good health. CDR3 protein: CASSLDTSGSIATQYF. DNA of the CDR3: TGTGCCAGCAGCTTGGATACTAGCGGGAGCATAGCTACGCAGTATTTT.